Reported below is one TCR beta chain. Which antigen it targets is not known. Base qualities are missing; no much larger clone stands one base away. The CDR3, cysteine through phenylalanine, is 12 amino acids long. The kept DNA is CDR3 alone, 36 bases in frame from the first base. CDR1 is given as LGHNA and CDR2 as YSLEER, both from the germline V gene. This entry is derived from a study of cytomegalovirus exposure and HLA in healthy donors (dated by TCRdb to the late 2010s). The study in broad terms: An earlier analysis of some 620 of the donors reported 276 Gb of sequence data and 117 million unique TCR beta sequences obtained from around 190 million T cells. A separate validation cohort of over 95 different subjects was used in addition to the roughly 670-subject first cohort. Among the approximately 400 genotyped donors, 81% belonged to the genetic ancestry cluster associated with self-reported Caucasian donors. Both class I and class II loci were covered by HLA typing, at four-digit resolution. Genome-wide SNP genotypes for about 65% of the roughly 670 donors were used in a later genetic analysis, which treated that subset as a discovery cohort. Among a few hundred genotyped donors of the cohort, an average of approximately 240,000 unique TCR beta nucleotide sequences were sequenced per donor, roughly 20% of them non-productive. To decide whether each TCR beta V gene segment behaved as functional or pseudogenic, an earlier analysis of several hundred of the donors relied on high-throughput TCR beta sequencing. To study patterns of TCR occurrence, a later analysis re-analyzed previously published TCR beta repertoires from 700 or so donors and added high-resolution HLA genotyping. In the later analysis, no new phenotypic data were used to find candidate immune exposures; instead, reliance was placed on TCR beta sequences and their occurrence across donors. Roughly 5 DR-DQ haplotypes were treated as single units for association and clustering because of strong linkage in the cohort. Donor age, sex, ethnicity and CMV serostatus were compiled alongside the repertoire data. The study combined high-throughput TCR immunosequencing, statistical association of individual TCRs with disease status, and machine learning to predict cytomegalovirus infection status. The study was designed to test whether signatures of past pathogen exposure could be identified by cataloging public T cell receptors. The T cell repertoires of 666 subjects were profiled by immunosequencing and related to cytomegalovirus serostatus. All discovery cohort repertoires had been generated using a single sequencing platform. An early release covering roughly 640 HLA-typed donors comprised 250 to 350 gigabases of sequencing data and tens of millions of unique TCR sequences. Typing coverage varied by locus: 629-630 donors for A, B, C, DRB1 and DQB1; 522 for DQA1; over 600 for DPA1; under 490 for DPB1. What the work shows at the level of the full study, not this receptor alone: The authors suggested that the approach could potentially be generalized to other disease states and immunological phenotypes. In an earlier analysis of fewer than 700 of the donors, most TCR beta V segments appeared in productive rearrangements about 87% or about 30% of the time, broadly matching IMGT annotations. Correlated functional status among segregating V segments might be attributable to linkage disequilibrium, but an unknown experimental factor could not be ruled out. In both the original and validation cohorts, the classifier was reported to diagnose cytomegalovirus status with high specificity and sensitivity. In the study, some 160 TCR beta chains were listed as associated with cytomegalovirus. A further reported finding was that TCR beta sequences accurately predicted the HLA-A and HLA-B alleles for most subjects in the first cohort. Some IMGT-functional V segments, including TRBV6-2 and TRBV6-3, could not be told apart with the 87-base-pair reads, so those segments were excluded. The sequencing pipeline was judged likely to have produced a cluster of highly shared sequence variants as a technical artifact. In a later analysis, several top co-occurrence clusters were reported to appear linked to parvovirus B19, influenza, CMV and Epstein-Barr virus. Across donors, most TCR sequences were observed very rarely, whereas some public TCRs were present in many individuals. In a later analysis, HLA-associated TCR beta chains showed more clonal expansion and lower generation probabilities than non-associated chains that were equally common. Assigning TCR associations to individual alleles was difficult when HLA alleles, especially DR and DQ, strongly co-occurred. According to a later analysis, most CMV-associated TCR beta chains appeared to be HLA-restricted, and the HLA associations seemed to be driven largely by CMV exposure. Because HLA typing was missing for some donors at each locus, association tests included only the typed subset. Because counts were too low, under 20 rarely observed V segments, including chromosome 9 orphons, were left out of the earlier analysis of about 500 of the donors. Presence/absence analyses assumed roughly uniform sequencing depth across donors, an assumption that may not hold. A later analysis associated approximately 17,000 TCR beta sequences with specific HLA alleles at a false discovery rate of 0.05. In this cohort, only TCR beta chains were sequenced, and detectable features were limited by the absence of alpha or paired-chain data. In vitro tests confirmed that three of the cytomegalovirus-associated TCR beta chains recognize cytomegalovirus antigens. In a later genetic analysis, a missense DCLRE1C variant was associated with V-gene and J-gene trimming of TCR beta chains, and the association was replicated in an independent cohort. In a later analysis, TCR association rates were found to vary across HLA loci, with the most associated TCRs seen for DRB1 alleles and the fewest for HLA-C alleles. Immune exposure information for the cohort was limited to CMV serostatus. Compared with the 666-donor mean, donors in an Asian-associated ancestry cluster had fewer N-insertions in productive TCRs, according to a later genetic analysis.

Library generation was performed with the immunoSEQ multiplex PCR assay. For the multiplex PCR, a mixture combining 60 forward primers for TCR Vbeta segments and 13 reverse primers for TCR Jbeta segments was used. A multiplex PCR assay on genomic DNA amplified the CDR3 region of rearranged TCR beta genes. On the Illumina HiSeq System, the amplified TCR beta libraries were sequenced as 87-base-pair reads. The original pipeline was this. Across the 670 or so repertoires, a later analysis counted around 80 million unique TCR beta chains, 9.5 million to 12 million of which were shared by at least two donors. Raw reads were error-corrected and collapsed into unique sequences with a nearest-neighbor algorithm that merged closely related sequences to remove PCR and sequencing errors. To assign V, D and J gene segments, CDR3 sequences were aligned to IMGT reference sequences. For a sequence to be retained, a match of at least six nucleotides to both a V gene segment and a J gene segment was required. A rearrangement counted as productive if the CDR3 had no stop codons and remained in frame with V and J, and every other rearrangement counted as non-productive. Following IMGT convention, CDR3 was defined as the stretch from the second conserved V-encoded cysteine up to the conserved J-encoded phenylalanine. The earlier analysis of fewer than 750 of the donors excluded sequences that lacked an unambiguous match to a single V gene segment. In an earlier analysis of approximately 560 of the donors, a V segment was called functional when productive rearrangements were above 56.7%, and segregating when the standard deviation between donors exceeded 5%. A statistical classification framework was developed to diagnose cytomegalovirus status using the catalog of TCR beta chain sequences. In a later analysis, TCR nucleotide sequences were compared against IMGT/GENE-DB human TR gene sequences so that V and J genes could be assigned. In a later analysis, CDR3 sequences and most-parsimonious VDJ recombination scenarios were assigned using the TCRdist pipeline. In a later analysis, every TCR beta chain was defined by the combination of its CDR3 amino acid sequence and its V-gene family, and reads without a unique V-gene family were dropped. As a way to deal with suspected cross-contamination and a sequencing artifact, a later analysis dropped over 550 nucleotide sequences that were highly shared and had low generation probability. A later analysis calculated a clonal expansion index for each public chain from normalized within-repertoire ranks of inferred template counts. Generation probabilities in a later analysis came from a VDJ recombination model fitted to out-of-frame rearrangements, and those results were checked against IGoR. Hypergeometric tests were used in a later analysis to score TCR-TCR, TCR-HLA and TCR-CMV co-occurrence, with a repertoire-size bias correction applied to the TCR pairs. In a later analysis, false discovery rates were estimated by permuting HLA or CMV assignments 20 times. In a later analysis, co-occurring TCRs were grouped using DBSCAN, with TCRdist sequence similarity added in when clustering inside HLA-allele-positive subsets. Co-occurrence clustering excluded repertoires with fewer than 30,000 or more than 120,000 public chains, plus five with anomalous nucleotide sharing. Imported from immuneACCESS, the table was reduced by TCRdb to in-frame sequences with V and J called. These copies leave out some clones; in studies compared against another copy, an unresolved V gene accounts for under half, and the cause of the remainder is not known. V, J and clone size derive from that table, while D and trimming were established from the DNA sequence. The sample profile shows approximately 100,000 clones; around three quarters of them were found once. The biggest ten clones account for about a sixth of the sample.

In total, more than 500 healthy bone marrow donors made up the cohort. At the time of sampling, all cohort members were nominally healthy, though unrecorded immune exposures were likely present. The donor tested CMV seropositive and was one of the 289 seropositive cohort members. Every donor gave a peripheral blood sample, and the peripheral blood mononuclear cells from that sample were used for TCR beta sequencing. The Qiagen DNeasy Blood Extraction Kit was used to extract genomic DNA from the blood cell samples. Sequenced material: PBMCs. The rearrangement joined TRBV4-3 to TRBJ2-5, with the D gene call left open. The DNA matches TRBJ2-7 better at its end, which makes the J call doubtful. This receptor was taken from a man between 60 and 75 years old in good health and CMV-seropositive. The base sequence is TGCGCCAGCAGCCAAGTTCGGTACGAGCAGTACTTC. This sequence encodes CASSQVRYEQYF.